This T cell receptor beta chain appears in the sequencing data of a study of shared clonotypes between healthy human individuals. The study, taken as a whole, reports: It was expected that sequencing depth would affect clonotype sharing among donors.

With regard to this clone: What it binds is not known.

For genomic DNA, unsorted samples relied on tens of millions of PBMCs. The ends were cut back, 6 bases at V and 6 bases at J, with 13 bases in the middle. The length of the CDR3 is 13 residues. Germline assignment: CDR1 SGHRS and CDR2 YFSETQ. An assay was performed, and its level was deep. For unsorted PBMC, 300 to 350 ng DNA per replicate equaled approximately 30,000 T cell genomes. The protocol was immunoSEQ multiplex PCR, while the TCRdb copy is restricted to in-frame clones and leaves out a portion. The table has about 460,000 clones, over 60% seen once. The chain joins TRBV5-1 to TRBJ2-1; no reliable D call. This TCR was recovered from a middle-aged woman in good health. Some clones in this sample may be carry-over from other donors' samples. The material sequenced was PBMCs. CDR3 amino acids: CASTPDKPNEQFF. DNA of the CDR3: TGCGCCAGCACCCCAGACAAGCCCAATGAGCAGTTCTTC.